Shown below are 12 T cell receptor beta chains from a single sample sequenced in a study of vaccination and CD4 T cells after COVID-19. An Oncomine TCR Beta short-read assay was used to sequence the DNA from cultured CD4+ T cells. From the PCR reads, TCRdb called clonotypes with MiXCR, one entry per CDR3 protein. The sample lists roughly 9,000 distinct CDR3 sequences; roughly 43% were seen once. These receptors lack a known antigen. Indicated treatment: roughly 11-day PBMC culture with coronavirus spike peptide pools or control peptides (ViraFEST assay). Gathered ahead of the COVID-19 pandemic (2011-2018) were the CD4+ T cells of the unexposed donor. Sequenced material: CD4+ T cells from blood, cultured in vitro. The receptors shown here come from a human donor in good health.

This clonotype was seen more than once but under ten times. The junction shows a germline mismatch at one end, possibly a read error. V and J are TRBV20-1 and TRBJ1-5; no reliable D call. Germline CDR1 DFQATT, CDR2 SNEGSKA (reference sequence). There are 13 residues in the CDR3. In nucleotides, the CDR3 is TGCAGTGCTAGAGCCCCCGGCAAACAGCCCCAGCATTTT. Residues: CSARAPGKQPQHF.

By share, this clonotype ranks as medium-sized. This chain joins TRBV6-1 and TRBJ1-1; 7 bases agree with TRBD1. In germline, CDR1 is MNHNS, CDR2 SASEGT. With 6 bases clipped from V and 5 bases from J, the junction kept 6 bases outside the gene matches. CDR3 size: 13 residues. CDR3: CASSRQGGTEAFF. Written as DNA, the CDR3 is TGTGCCAGCAGCCGACAGGGAGGGACTGAAGCTTTCTTT.

The V and J genes are TRBV20-1 and TRBJ2-1, with TRBD2 matching over 15 bases. The CDR3 runs 18 residues. V lost 4 bases to trimming and J lost 4 bases; unmatched junction nucleotides: 11. Per the germline V gene, CDR1 is DFQATT and CDR2 is SNEGSKA (reference sequence). The chain's CDR3 is CSAIGLAGGYMTYNEQFF. Here the CDR3 DNA reads TGCAGTGCTATCGGACTAGCGGGAGGGTACATGACATACAATGAGCAGTTCTTC.

The CDR3 bases are TGTGCCAGCAGTGGACTAGCGGGGGGCGGGACGCAGTATTTT. Protein product: CASSGLAGGGTQYF. The genes are TRBV6-1 and TRBJ2-3, with TRBD2 matching 13 bases. Germline values: CDR1 MNHNS, CDR2 SASEGT. The CDR3 spans 14 residues. J was trimmed by 9 bases and V by 4 bases; bases with no gene match: 4.

The chain has TRBV30 and TRBJ2-5; unclear D gene. Trimming stripped 1 base from V and 3 bases from J, with 9 bases between. This CDR3 is built from 13 residues. CDR1 and CDR2 from the germline V gene are GTSNPN and SVGIG (reference sequence). The CDR3: CAWSGTEKETQYF. CDR3 DNA: TGTGCCTGGAGTGGGACGGAGAAAGAGACCCAGTACTTC.

The chain combines TRBV6-4 with TRBJ2-5, with 8 bases fitting TRBD2. CDR1 and CDR2 from the germline V gene are MRHNA and SNTAGT. After removal of 4 bases from V and 2 bases from J, the junction contained 15 bases not matched to a gene. This CDR3 is built from 18 residues. The CDR3 DNA sequence: TGTGCCAGCAGTGTTCAGCGCGGGGGGCCCCACCGTCAAGAGACCCAGTACTTC. It is translated as CASSVQRGGPHRQETQYF.

This chain links TRBV6-1 with TRBJ1-1; D remains ambiguous. The CDR3 covers 11 residues. V lost 6 bases and J lost 5, with 7 bases in between. Germline assignment: CDR1 MNHNS and CDR2 SASEGT. CDR3 in amino acids: CASSSPTEAFF. Here the CDR3 DNA reads TGTGCCAGCAGCTCCCCAACTGAAGCTTTCTTT.

As DNA, the CDR3 is TGTGCCACCAGCAGAGAAAAGGGACTAGCGGGGGGCCACAAGTACTTC. This translates into CATSREKGLAGGHKYF. V gene TRBV15 combines with J gene TRBJ2-5, with 15 bases aligning to TRBD2. Germline assignment: CDR1 LNHNV and CDR2 YYDKDF (reference sequence). The ends lost 0 bases at V and 12 bases at J; junction bases unmatched: 8. The CDR3 is made up of 16 amino acids.

The V gene is TRBV30, the J gene TRBJ2-7, with no clear D. Trimming pared 0 bases from V and 1 base from J, leaving 4 bases between. The V gene's germline CDR1 is GTSNPN and CDR2 SVGIG (reference sequence). This CDR3 is 12 amino acids long. Here the CDR3 reads CAWSVQSYEQYF. DNA for the CDR3: TGTGCCTGGAGTGTACAGTCCTACGAGCAGTACTTC.

This clonotype was counted only a few times. The chain joins TRBV7-2 to TRBJ2-3; D not certain. Per germline, CDR1 SGHTA and CDR2 FQGNSA. CDR3 length equals 12 residues. Trimming cost V 3 bases and J 2 bases, with 3 bases left between them. The CDR3 bases are TGTGCCAGCAGCTTCTCCACAGATACGCAGTATTTT. It is translated as CASSFSTDTQYF. The variable domain in full, completed from reference TRBV7-2 and TRBJ2-3, reads GAGVSQSPSNKVTEKGKDVELRCDPISGHTALYWYRQSLGQGLEFLIYFQGNSAPDKSGLPSDRFSAERTGGSVSTLTIQRTQQEDSAVYLCASSFSTDTQYFGPGTRLTVL.

This clonotype showed up just a few times. This sequence joins TRBV6-2 or TRBV6-3 and TRBJ2-5; D ambiguous. The CDR3 sequence is 11 residues long. CDR1 MNHEY and CDR2 SVGEGT come from the germline V gene. Trimming pared 3 bases from V and 5 bases from J, leaving 4 bases between. The CDR3 protein is CASSYGETQYF. The CDR3, as DNA: TGTGCCAGCAGTTATGGGGAGACCCAGTACTTC.

The chain uses TRBV20-1 and TRBJ2-1; D not certain. Germline V lookup: CDR1 DFQATT, CDR2 SNEGSKA (reference sequence). Deletions cut 6 bases from V and 4 bases from J, with 10 bases between. This CDR3 is 12 amino acids long. The CDR3 coding sequence is TGCAGTGCCCCCCAGAAGTACAATGAGCAGTTCTTC. It is translated as CSAPQKYNEQFF.